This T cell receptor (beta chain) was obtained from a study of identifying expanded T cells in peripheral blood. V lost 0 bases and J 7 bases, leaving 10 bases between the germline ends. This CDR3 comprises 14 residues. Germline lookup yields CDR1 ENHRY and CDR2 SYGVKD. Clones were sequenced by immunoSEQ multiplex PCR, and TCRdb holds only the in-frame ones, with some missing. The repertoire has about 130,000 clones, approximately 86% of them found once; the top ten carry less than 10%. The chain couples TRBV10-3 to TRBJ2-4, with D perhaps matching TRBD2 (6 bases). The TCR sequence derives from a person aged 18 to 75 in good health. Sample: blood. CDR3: CAISESGGANIQYF. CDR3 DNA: TGTGCCATCAGTGAGTCGGGCGGGGCCAACATTCAGTACTTC.